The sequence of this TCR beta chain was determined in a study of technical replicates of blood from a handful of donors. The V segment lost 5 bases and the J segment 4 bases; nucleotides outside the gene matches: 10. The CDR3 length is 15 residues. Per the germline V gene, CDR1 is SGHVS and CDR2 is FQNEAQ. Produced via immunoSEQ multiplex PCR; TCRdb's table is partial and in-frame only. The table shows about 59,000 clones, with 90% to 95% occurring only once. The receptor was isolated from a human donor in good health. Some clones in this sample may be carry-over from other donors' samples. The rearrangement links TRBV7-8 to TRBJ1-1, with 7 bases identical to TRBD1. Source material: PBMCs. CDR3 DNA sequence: TGTGCCAGCAGCCCCGTCACAGCAGGGGGCACTGAAGCTTTCTTT. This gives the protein CASSPVTAGGTEAFF.